This T cell receptor beta chain comes out of a study of T cells in Graves' hyperthyroidism and ophthalmopathy. This CDR3 spans 16 amino acids. J lost 2 bases, V lost 4 bases, and 7 bases had no gene match. Per germline, CDR1 SGHRS and CDR2 YFSETQ. From RNA transcripts, TCR beta CDR3 regions were amplified. The HTBI primer set served for first-round RT-PCR of the TCR CDR3. From the multiplex PCR reads, TCRdb called clonotypes with MiXCR, one entry per CDR3 protein. The data show 350,000 or so distinct CDR3 sequences, roughly 18% seen once. Thyroid ultrasound, orbital computed tomography, clinical symptoms, and serum thyroxine and TRAb underpinned diagnoses.

The sequence was collected from a woman aged 50 to 65 with Graves' hyperthyroidism. V gene TRBV5-1 combines with J gene TRBJ2-2; 8 bases are shared with TRBD2. Sequencing used blood. The CDR3 loop is CASSPTSARNTGELFF. The CDR3 nucleotides are TGCGCCAGCAGCCCGACTAGCGCCCGTAACACCGGGGAGCTGTTTTTT.